The TCR beta chain under discussion was sequenced for a study of graft-versus-host responses after intestinal transplantation. Germline V lookup: CDR1 SGHVS, CDR2 FNYEAQ. The CDR3 has 17 residues. The germline V and J ends were trimmed by 1 base and 4 bases, with 17 bases remaining between them. A word on this clone: Its matching antigen is unknown.

The repertoire was sequenced with immunoSEQ multiplex PCR; TCRdb's copy has only in-frame clones and lacks some. The table includes tens of thousands of clones, 75% to 95% detected once. The sequence was collected from a human donor who received an intestinal transplant. This material consisted of unstimulated CD4+ T cells sorted from spleen or lymph node cells, taken before intestinal transplant. The genes are TRBV7-6 and TRBJ2-1; D perhaps matches TRBD1 (6 bases). CDR3 DNA sequence: TGTGCCAGCAGCTTAGGTATAGCTTGGGGGCTGTACAATGAGCAGTTCTTC. Protein product: CASSLGIAWGLYNEQFF.